This T cell receptor (beta chain) was retrieved from a study of cytomegalovirus exposure and HLA in healthy donors. General study points: Across donors, presence/absence analyses took sequencing depth to be roughly uniform. The study recorded 150 to 200 TCR beta chains that were cytomegalovirus-associated.

CDR3 length: 13 amino acids. Per germline, CDR1 GTSNPN and CDR2 SVGIG (reference sequence). Germline trimming cut 5 bases from V and 6 bases from J; bases unmatched to any gene: 9. PCR used 60 Vbeta primers and 13 Jbeta primers. Sequencing was performed with immunoSEQ multiplex PCR; in TCRdb, only in-frame clones are kept and a portion is missing. The sample data list about 130,000 clones. As regards this clone: Its specificity is unknown.

The sequenced material came from PBMCs. The V call is TRBV30, the J call TRBJ2-7, with 8 bases identical to TRBD2. The sequence was obtained from a man aged 30 to 39 in good health and CMV-seronegative. In DNA form, the CDR3 reads TGTGCCTGGGAAGCGGGAGAATTGGGCGAGCAGTACTTC. Its translation is CAWEAGELGEQYF. The variable domain in full, completed from reference TRBV30 and TRBJ2-7, reads SQTIHQWPATLVQPVGSPLSLECTVEGTSNPNLYWYRQAAGRGLQLLFYSVGIGQISSEVPQNLSASRPQDRQFILSSKKLLLSDSGFYLCAWEAGELGEQYFGPGTRLTVT.